The clone carrying this TCR beta chain appeared a few times. The antigen is undetermined. Every isolated RNA sample was fully reverse transcribed, so sequencing captured expressed TCRB transcripts. Measured with immunoSEQ multiplex PCR; TCRdb has only the in-frame clones, and not every one. The sample lists 300,000 to 350,000 clones, roughly 12% seen once, with nearly 0.015% in the top ten. These data originate in a study of beta chain features in type 1 diabetes. Whole-study context: Patients shared similar age, gender and cell yields with healthy donors. Study-wide results and caveats: The study found moderately but significantly shorter TCRB CDR3s in all four CD4+ subsets of Type 1 diabetes patients.

Trimming stripped 6 bases from V and 0 bases from J, with 9 bases between. CDR3 length equals 14 residues. From germline, CDR1 is SNHLY and CDR2 FYNNEI. The chain uses TRBV2 and TRBJ1-3; no firm D call. The sequence came from a woman younger than 30 with type 1 diabetes. Sequencing used naive CD4+ T cells from blood. The CDR3 here is CASSPGSSGNTIYF. CDR3 bases: TGTGCCAGCAGCCCGGGGTCCTCTGGAAACACCATATATTTT.